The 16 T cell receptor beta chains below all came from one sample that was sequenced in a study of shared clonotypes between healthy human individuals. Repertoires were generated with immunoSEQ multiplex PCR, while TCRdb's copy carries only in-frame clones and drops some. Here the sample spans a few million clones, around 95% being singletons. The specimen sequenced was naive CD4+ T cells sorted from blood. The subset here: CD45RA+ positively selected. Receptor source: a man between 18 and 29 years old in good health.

The CDR3 DNA is TGTGCCAGCATCTCCATCGGGCAGGGGTTCATCGGAGGGCAGTTCTTC. Its translation: CASISIGQGFIGGQFF. The chain combines TRBV5-6 with TRBJ2-1, with D maybe TRBD1 (6 bases). Trimming cost V 6 bases and J 12 bases, with 28 bases left between them. The CDR3 runs to 16 residues. Per germline, CDR1 SGHDT and CDR2 YYEEEE.

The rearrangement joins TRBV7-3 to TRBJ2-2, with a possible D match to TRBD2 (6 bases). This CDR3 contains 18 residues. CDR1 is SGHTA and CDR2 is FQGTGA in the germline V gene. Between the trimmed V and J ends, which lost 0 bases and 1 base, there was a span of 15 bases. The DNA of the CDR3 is TGTGCCAGCAGCTTAACGTTGTTAGGGGACTTGAACACCGGGGAGCTGTTTTTT. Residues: CASSLTLLGDLNTGELFF.

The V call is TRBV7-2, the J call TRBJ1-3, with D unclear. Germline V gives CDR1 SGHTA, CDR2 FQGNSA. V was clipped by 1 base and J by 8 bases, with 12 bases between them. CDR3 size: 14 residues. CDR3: CASSLEAGGHTIYF. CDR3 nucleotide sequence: TGTGCCAGCAGCTTAGAGGCAGGTGGCCACACCATATATTTT.

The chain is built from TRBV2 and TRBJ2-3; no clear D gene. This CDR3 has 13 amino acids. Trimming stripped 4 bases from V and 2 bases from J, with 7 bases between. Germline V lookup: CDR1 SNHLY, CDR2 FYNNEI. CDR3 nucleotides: TGTGCCAGCAGTGCCAGGTTCACAGATACGCAGTATTTT. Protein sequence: CASSARFTDTQYF.

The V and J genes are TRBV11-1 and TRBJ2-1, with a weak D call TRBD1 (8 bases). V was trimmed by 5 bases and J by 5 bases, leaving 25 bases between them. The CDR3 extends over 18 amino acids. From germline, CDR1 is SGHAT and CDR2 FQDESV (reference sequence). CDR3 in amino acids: CASSPGGIDRGTHNEQFF. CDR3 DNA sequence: TGTGCCAGCAGCCCCGGGGGGATCGACAGGGGAACTCACAATGAGCAGTTCTTC.

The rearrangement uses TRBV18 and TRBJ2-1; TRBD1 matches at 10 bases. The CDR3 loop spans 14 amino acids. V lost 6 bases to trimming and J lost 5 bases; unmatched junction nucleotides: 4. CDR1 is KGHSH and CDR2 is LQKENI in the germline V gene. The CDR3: CASSLGQGNNEQFF. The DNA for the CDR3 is TGTGCCAGCTCCCTGGGACAGGGGAACAATGAGCAGTTCTTC.

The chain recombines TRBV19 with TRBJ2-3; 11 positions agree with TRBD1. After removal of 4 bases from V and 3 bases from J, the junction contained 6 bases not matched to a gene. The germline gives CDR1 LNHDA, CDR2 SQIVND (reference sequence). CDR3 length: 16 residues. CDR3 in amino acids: CASSSAGTGGTDTQYF. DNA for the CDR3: TGTGCCAGTAGTAGTGCCGGGACAGGGGGAACAGATACGCAGTATTTT.

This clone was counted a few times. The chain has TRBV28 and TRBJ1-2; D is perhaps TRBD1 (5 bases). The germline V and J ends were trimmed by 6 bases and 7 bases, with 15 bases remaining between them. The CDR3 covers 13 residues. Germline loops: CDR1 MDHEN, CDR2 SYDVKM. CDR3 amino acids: CASSLTTRGGYTF. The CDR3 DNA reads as TGTGCCAGCAGCCTAACAACTAGGGGTGGCTACACCTTC.

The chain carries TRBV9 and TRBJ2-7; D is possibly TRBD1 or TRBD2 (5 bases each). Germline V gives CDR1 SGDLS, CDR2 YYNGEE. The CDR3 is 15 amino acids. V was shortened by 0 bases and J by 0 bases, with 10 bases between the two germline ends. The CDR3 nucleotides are TGTGCCAGCAGCGTAGGGACAACTAGCTCCTACGAGCAGTACTTC. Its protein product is CASSVGTTSSYEQYF.

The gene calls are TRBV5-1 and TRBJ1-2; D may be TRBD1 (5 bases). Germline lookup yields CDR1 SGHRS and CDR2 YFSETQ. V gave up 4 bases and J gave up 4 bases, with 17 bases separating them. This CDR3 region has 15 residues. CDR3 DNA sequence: TGCGCCAGCAGCCCCGCGGGGGAAGGCAGCTATGGCTACACCTTC. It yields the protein CASSPAGEGSYGYTF.

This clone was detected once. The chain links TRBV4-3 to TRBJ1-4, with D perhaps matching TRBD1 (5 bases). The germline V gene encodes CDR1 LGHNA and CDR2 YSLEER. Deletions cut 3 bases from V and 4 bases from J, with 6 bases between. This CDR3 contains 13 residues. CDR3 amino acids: CASSQGHNEKLFF. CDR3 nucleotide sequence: TGCGCCAGCAGCCAGGGGCATAATGAAAAACTGTTTTTT.

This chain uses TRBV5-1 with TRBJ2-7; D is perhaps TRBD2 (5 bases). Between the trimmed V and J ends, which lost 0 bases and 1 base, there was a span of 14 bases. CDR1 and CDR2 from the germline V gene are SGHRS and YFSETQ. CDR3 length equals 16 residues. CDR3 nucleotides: TGCGCCAGCAGCTTGGCGAGGGCAGTGGGGTCCTACGAGCAGTACTTC. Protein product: CASSLARAVGSYEQYF.

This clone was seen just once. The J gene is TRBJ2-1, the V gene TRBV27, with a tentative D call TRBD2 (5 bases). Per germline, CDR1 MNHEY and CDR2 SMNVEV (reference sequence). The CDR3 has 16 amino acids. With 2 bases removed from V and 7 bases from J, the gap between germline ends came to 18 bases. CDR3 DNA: TGTGCCAGCAGTTTAGTAGCTAGCATGGCCTGGAATGAGCAGTTCTTC. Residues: CASSLVASMAWNEQFF.

CDR3 coding DNA: TGTGCCAGCAGTGAGGGGAGAGCTAATGAAAAACTGTTTTTT. Its protein is CASSEGRANEKLFF. This chain joins TRBV2 and TRBJ1-4; D gene uncertain. The CDR3 is 14 amino acids. Germline CDR1 reads SNHLY; CDR2 reads FYNNEI. V lost 3 bases and J lost 3, with 8 bases in between. The full variable domain, its missing parts supplied by reference TRBV2 and TRBJ1-4, is EPEVTQTPSHQVTQMGQEVILRCVPISNHLYFYWYRQILGQKVEFLVSFYNNEISEKSEIFDDQFSVERPDGSNFTLKIRSTKLEDSAMYFCASSEGRANEKLFFGSGTQLSVL.

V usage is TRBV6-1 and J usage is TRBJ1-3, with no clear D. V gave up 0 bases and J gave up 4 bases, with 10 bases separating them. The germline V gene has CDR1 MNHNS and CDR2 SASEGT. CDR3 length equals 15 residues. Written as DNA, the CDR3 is TGTGCCAGCAGTGAAGCGGGGTTTCTGGGAAACACCATATATTTT. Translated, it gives CASSEAGFLGNTIYF.

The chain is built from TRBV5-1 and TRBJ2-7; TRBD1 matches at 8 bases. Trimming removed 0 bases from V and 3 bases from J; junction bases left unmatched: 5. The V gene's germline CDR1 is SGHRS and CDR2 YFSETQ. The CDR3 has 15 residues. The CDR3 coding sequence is TGCGCCAGCAGCTTGGTAGCAGGGGGCTTCTACGAGCAGTACTTC. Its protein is CASSLVAGGFYEQYF.